This T cell receptor (beta chain) emerged from a study of OX40 agonist ivuxolimab in advanced cancers. Whole-study context: The dose-escalation group included hepatocellular carcinoma, melanoma, renal cell carcinoma and head and neck cancer. Partial responses were achieved by three patients: one hepatocellular carcinoma, two cutaneous melanoma.

Trimming removed 4 bases at V and 1 base at J, with 33 bases between. Germline assignment: CDR1 SGHRS and CDR2 YFSETQ. The CDR3 totals 22 residues. General observations from the study: Partial responders dosed at 0.1-3.0 mg/kg displayed clonal expansion ranking among the lowest.

The assay was immunoSEQ multiplex PCR, and TCRdb's table has in-frame clones only and misses some. The sample holds roughly 41,000 clones, 75% to 95% seen once. In this sample, this clone turned up once. Its antigen is still unknown. The chain carries TRBV5-1 and TRBJ1-3, with D unclear. The clonotype comes from an adult with an advanced solid tumor such as melanoma, head and neck, liver or kidney cancer. The specimen was CD4+ or CD8+ T cells sorted from blood, collected in a trial of the OX40 agonist ivuxolimab. CDR3 sequence (DNA): TGCGCCAGCAGCCTATTCCCTTTAGGGTCTCTGGAAGGGTCCGGGTCTGGAAACACCATATATTTT. Translating it yields CASSLFPLGSLEGSGSGNTIYF.